This T cell receptor beta chain was sequenced for a study of shared clonotypes between healthy human individuals (dated by TCRdb to the early 2020s). Notes on the research overall: A couple of women and three men aged 18 to 49 years were included in the cohort. For each donor, CD4 naive and CD4 memory were each given three plates, CD8 naive was given two plates, and CD8 memory was given one plate. To estimate repertoire size and how much clonotype sharing occurs between individuals, the study deeply sequenced the blood TCR repertoires of a handful of healthy adults. Libraries were prepared and TCR repertoires were sequenced by different laboratories using diverse techniques, in order to increase sequencing depth and limit assay-specific biases. Leukapheresis yielded between about 0.8 and 9.5 billion PBMCs per donor. Study-level results and caveats: Estimated clonotype richness was generally larger for naive than for memory subsets. Sampling was limited to blood, and TCR repertoires in tissue likely differ from TCR repertoires in blood. Based on pairwise subsampling, the degree of clonotype sharing among donors was expected to be affected by sequencing depth. Because the study included only a small number of donors, the genetic and exposure-history diversity represented was limited. Rarefaction of sorted-subset datasets indicated incomplete sequencing despite the large sequencing depth. Across a handful of donors, approximately 4.6% of naive CD4, 3% to 4% of naive CD8, roughly 2.2% of memory CD4, and under 0.45% of memory CD8 clonotypes were shared. Compared with non-shared clonotypes, clonotypes shared by all four sorted-subset donors had higher generation probabilities.

V and J lose 6 bases and 6 bases, and a span of 9 bases separates them. From the cysteine through the phenylalanine, the CDR3 covers 12 amino acids. Only the CDR3 DNA is retained, 36 bases long and in frame from the first base. CDR1 and CDR2 were assigned from the germline V gene as WSHSY and SAAADI. Turning to this clone: Its antigen remains undetermined. No much larger clone is present one base from it, and per-base qualities are unavailable.

Using the deep immunoSEQ assay, multiplex PCR amplified TCR CDR3 regions from genomic DNA. Extracted genomic DNA from each cell subset was distributed evenly across all wells of several immunoSEQ 96-well plates, and each plate was treated as a replicate. Each replicate PCR for sorted subsets received roughly 0.2 ug genomic DNA, equal to some 32,000 T cell genomes. Purified libraries were quantified with a Qubit 3.0 fluorometer, sized on a Bioanalyzer 2100, and re-quantified with the KAPA Library Quantification kit. Every immunoSEQ 96-well plate was sequenced on a separate single-read 150-cycle Illumina NextSeq 550 flow cell. Regarding the original processing steps: Because the immunoSEQ output held only junctional sequences and lacked quality scores, the filtering could not match the filtering applied to full-length reads. To assign V/J genes and CDR3, sequences were annotated against IMGT germline references using PyIR, a Python wrapper for IgBLAST v1.9. Any read was removed if the V/J assignment was weak (E-value above 1e-6), the CDR3 was missing, or the read contained stop codons, out-of-frame junctions, or ambiguous translated residues. V3J clonotypes were defined by identical inferred V gene, J gene, and CDR3 amino acid sequence. To compute the percentage overlap between repertoires, the number of shared unique clonotypes was divided by the size of the smaller repertoire. RTK rarefaction, the Chao1 estimator, and Recon v2.1 estimates of unobserved clonotypes were used to assess repertoire richness. Generation probabilities for all TCRbeta clonotypes obtained by the gDNA method from a handful of donors were computed using OLGA. Here the immuneACCESS table is served through TCRdb, limited to in-frame sequences with V and J called. Missing clones are a known gap in these copies; in checked studies unresolved V genes cover under half, and the rest lacks a known reason. D and trimming were read from the DNA, whereas the V and J calls and clone size are those reported in that table. The sample has approximately 1,500,000 clones on record, approximately 97% of them singletons. The ten largest clones add up to roughly 1.2% of the sample.

Donors were healthy HIV-negative adults with no recently reported acute infections or vaccinations. All donors were Caucasian adults living in Nashville, Tennessee, USA. CD4+ T cells were enriched by magnetic negative selection; naive cells were then positively selected on CD45RA, and the negative fraction formed the memory subset. Blood was collected by leukapheresis, and PBMCs were isolated by Ficoll-Histopaque density gradient centrifugation and then cryopreserved in liquid nitrogen vapor phase. Analytical flow cytometry was used to check the purity and quantity of each magnetically sorted T cell population. From each sorted fraction, genomic DNA was isolated and quantified by UV absorbance on a Nanodrop 2000c.

The TCR comes from a man aged 25-45 years in good health. The rearrangement joined TRBV10-2 to TRBJ1-5; a tentative D match to TRBD1 spans 5 bases. Input material: naive CD4+ T cells sorted from blood. The cell subset or site label here, explained by the study, means: CD45RA+ positively selected. The CDR3 amino acid sequence is: CASSGTSQPQHF. The DNA reads as follows: TGCGCCAGCAGCGGGACGTCTCAGCCCCAGCATTTT.